The source of this T cell receptor (beta chain) is a study of blood T cell repertoires in COVID-19. In the original analysis: How many nucleated cells were present was estimated from reference gene primer amplification. Here immunoSEQ multiplex PCR was the method, and the copy in TCRdb shows in-frame clones only, minus some. The V and J calls and the clone size are those of that table, but D and trimming were determined from the DNA. The table lists approximately 97,000 clones, more than 65% of them singletons. The germline gives CDR1 SGHTA, CDR2 FQGTGA. V shed 1 base and J shed 0 bases, with 4 bases lying between them. This CDR3 comprises 14 residues.

The gene calls are TRBV7-3 and TRBJ2-1; no firm D call. The sample taken for sequencing was peripheral blood. The clonotype comes from a man aged 55-75 years with acute or convalescent COVID-19. The CDR3 DNA follows: TGTGCCAGCAGCTTAAGACACTCCTACAATGAGCAGTTCTTC. As protein: CASSLRHSYNEQFF.